The sequence of this T cell receptor beta chain was determined in a study of OX40 agonist ivuxolimab in advanced cancers. The method was immunoSEQ multiplex PCR; TCRdb's version includes in-frame clones alone and lacks a portion of them. The sample lists approximately 60,000 clones, around 91% occurring once. Sequenced material: CD4+ or CD8+ T cells sorted from blood, taken in a trial of the OX40 agonist ivuxolimab. The clonotype comes from an adult with an advanced solid tumor such as melanoma, head and neck, liver or kidney cancer.

The CDR3 protein is CASSGDRTGMTNEKLFF. The CDR3 nucleotides are TGTGCCAGCAGCGGAGACAGGACAGGGATGACTAATGAAAAACTGTTTTTT. This chain joins TRBV5-4 and TRBJ1-4; 8 bases are shared with TRBD1. This CDR3 has 17 residues. V dropped 4 bases and J dropped 2; count of bases not matched to a gene: 10. From germline, CDR1 is SGHNT and CDR2 YYREEE (reference sequence).